Listed here are 20 T cell receptor beta chains from one sample, sequenced in a study of regulatory T cells in long-lasting Graves disease. iRepertoire HTBI primers and Arm-PCR of CDR3 regions built TCR beta libraries. One entry per CDR3 protein, called by TCRdb with MiXCR from the multiplex PCR reads. Of under 500,000 distinct CDR3 sequences listed, roughly 15% were seen once; the top ten hold about 10%. The time point is: newly diagnosed GD, antithyroid drugs for less than 3 months. From RNA extracted from PBMCs, the TCR library was made. The same specimen was also included in a second study, on T cells in Graves' hyperthyroidism and ophthalmopathy.

The input for sequencing was peripheral blood mononuclear cells (PBMCs), taken at new diagnosis, from a patient treated with antithyroid drugs. The receptors stem from a woman in her thirties with Graves disease.

This clonotype has a handful of counts. The chain combines TRBV4-1 with TRBJ2-5, with TRBD1 matching over 7 bases. The CDR3 length is 13 residues. V was pared by 3 bases and J by 6 bases, with 4 bases of the junction left unmatched. CDR1 and CDR2 from the germline V gene are MGHRA and YSYEKL. CDR3 coding DNA: TGCGCCAGCAGCCAGGGACAGTCCAAGACCCAGTACTTC. This encodes CASSQGQSKTQYF.

This clonotype has a count of ten or more. The CDR3 DNA is TGTGCCAGCAGCTTTAGAGGGACTAACTACGAGCAGTACTTC. It codes for CASSFRGTNYEQYF. The chain links TRBV13 to TRBJ2-7; 7 bases line up with TRBD2. Per the germline V gene, CDR1 is PRHDT and CDR2 is FYEKMQ (reference sequence). The CDR3 spans 14 residues. V gave up 3 bases and J gave up 3 bases; unmatched junction bases: 5.

The table lists this clonotype with many counts. The V and J genes are TRBV2 and TRBJ1-1; the D is unclear. The CDR3 totals 11 residues. Germline assignment: CDR1 SNHLY and CDR2 FYNNEI. The ends were cut back, 6 bases at V and 2 bases at J, with 4 bases in the middle. CDR3 sequence: CASRGNTEAFF. The CDR3 DNA sequence: TGTGCCAGCAGAGGTAACACTGAAGCTTTCTTT.

This clonotype has more than one count but fewer than ten. The chain employs TRBV6-1 and TRBJ2-6; 8 positions agree with TRBD1. The V gene end was trimmed by 1 base and the J gene end by 4 bases; junction bases not matched to a gene: 3. CDR3 size: 16 residues. Germline lookup yields CDR1 MNHNS and CDR2 SASEGT. The CDR3 region has the DNA TGTGCCAGCAGTGAAGTGGACAGGGTCGGGGCCAACGTCCTGACTTTC. Protein product: CASSEVDRVGANVLTF.

At least ten counts were recorded for this clonotype. This sequence joins TRBV2 and TRBJ2-6; 8 bases are shared with TRBD1. Germline V gene data show CDR1 as SNHLY and CDR2 as FYNNEI. Trimming cost V 6 bases and J 3 bases; bases outside gene matches: 7. The CDR3 is 16 residues long. DNA of the CDR3: TGTGCCAGCAGCGGACAGGGTAGCGGTGGGGCCAACGTCCTGACTTTC. This codes for CASSGQGSGGANVLTF. Full variable domain (missing parts from reference TRBV2 and TRBJ2-6): EPEVTQTPSHQVTQMGQEVILRCVPISNHLYFYWYRQILGQKVEFLVSFYNNEISEKSEIFDDQFSVERPDGSNFTLKIRSTKLEDSAMYFCASSGQGSGGANVLTFGAGSRLTVL.

This clonotype was found many times. The V and J genes are TRBV28 and TRBJ1-3; D is unclear. The ends were cut back, 3 bases at V and 4 bases at J, with 10 bases in the middle. There are 14 residues in the CDR3. Germline V gene sequence: CDR1 MDHEN, CDR2 SYDVKM. CDR3 residues: CASSFQPLGNTIYF. The CDR3 region has the DNA TGTGCCAGCAGTTTTCAACCTTTGGGAAACACCATATATTTT.

The chain joins TRBV6-1 to TRBJ2-5; maybe TRBD2 (6 bases). This CDR3 has 16 residues. Germline CDR1 is MNHNS and CDR2 is SASEGT. The V and J ends lost 3 bases and 1 base respectively, with 15 bases between them. CDR3: CASSESGSLSQETQYF. In DNA, the CDR3 is TGTGCCAGCAGTGAGTCCGGGAGTCTTAGCCAAGAGACCCAGTACTTC.

V and J are TRBV28 and TRBJ2-1; 9 positions match TRBD2. In germline, CDR1 is MDHEN, CDR2 SYDVKM. J was trimmed by 1 base and V by 6 bases; bases with no gene match: 10. This CDR3 is built from 17 residues. DNA of the CDR3: TGTGCCAGCAGCCTACCCCCGGGACTAGCATCCTACAATGAGCAGTTCTTC. Translated: CASSLPPGLASYNEQFF. The complete variable domain, with remaining parts taken from reference TRBV28 and TRBJ2-1, reads DVKVTQSSRYLVKRTGEKVFLECVQDMDHENMFWYRQDPGLGLRLIYFSYDVKMKEKGDIPEGYSVSREKKERFSLILESASTNQTSMYLCASSLPPGLASYNEQFFGPGTRLTVL.

The rearrangement joins TRBV19 to TRBJ2-2; tentatively, D is TRBD2 (6 bases). Germline lookup yields CDR1 LNHDA and CDR2 SQIVND (reference sequence). The CDR3 is made up of 18 amino acids. Trimming left V 3 bases short and J 3 bases short, with 20 bases between. DNA of the CDR3: TGTGCCAGTAGTATCGAGGAGGGTAACATTGTGGACACCGGGGAGCTGTTTTTT. This encodes CASSIEEGNIVDTGELFF. The full variable domain, rest sourced from reference TRBV19 and TRBJ2-2, is DGGITQSPKYLFRKEGQNVTLSCEQNLNHDAMYWYRQDPGQGLRLIYYSQIVNDFQKGDIAEGYSVSREKKESFPLTVTSAQKNPTAFYLCASSIEEGNIVDTGELFFGEGSRLTVL.

This clonotype occurred a few times. The chain is built from TRBV10-3 and TRBJ2-3; 10 bases fit TRBD2. The germline gives CDR1 ENHRY, CDR2 SYGVKD. The CDR3 runs to 20 residues. J gave up 1 base and V 6 bases, and 19 bases lay outside the gene matches. The CDR3, as DNA: TGTGCCATCAGACACCCCGGGACTAGCGACCGATCGCGGGGCACAGATACGCAGTATTTT. This encodes CAIRHPGTSDRSRGTDTQYF.

This clonotype showed up many times. An end of the junction does not agree with germline; a read error may underlie this. This chain joins TRBV12-3 or TRBV12-4 and TRBJ2-7; D is possibly TRBD1 (6 bases). The CDR3 runs 13 residues. In DNA, the CDR3 is TGCGCCAGCAGCCGCAGCAGGGGCTACGAGCAGTACTTC. Its translation is CASSRSRGYEQYF.

This clonotype has at least ten counts. This chain links TRBV9 with TRBJ2-7, with D hard to call. Germline loops: CDR1 SGDLS, CDR2 YYNGEE. This CDR3 has 13 residues. V was pared by 0 bases and J by 6 bases, with 10 bases between. For the CDR3, the DNA is TGTGCCAGCAGCGTAGTAAAGGGTAGCGAGCAGTACTTC. Amino acid sequence: CASSVVKGSEQYF.

Turning to this clonotype: This may be a read error, as it is one base from a much larger clone. The chain carries TRBV3-1 and TRBJ2-1; no clear D. The CDR3 sequence is 15 residues long. Germline V gene lookup returns CDR1 LGHDT and CDR2 YNNKEL (reference sequence). CDR3 amino acids: CASSQGPHSVNEQSF. For the CDR3, the DNA is TGTGCCAGCAGCCAAGGCCCACACTCCGTCAATGAGCAGTCCTTC.

This clonotype was recorded many times. The chain joins TRBV7-8 to TRBJ2-2, with 11 bases identical to TRBD1. The germline CDR1 and CDR2 sequences are SGHVS and FQNEAQ. This CDR3 has 15 amino acids. J gave up 9 bases and V 5 bases, and 8 bases lay outside the gene matches. This CDR3 reads CASSLRDRGKWELFF. The CDR3 bases are TGTGCCAGCAGCCTCCGGGACAGGGGGAAGTGGGAGCTGTTTTTT.

This clonotype was observed many times. A read error may account for a junction end that differs from germline. The CDR3 protein is CASSQGVFHYQDTQYF. The CDR3 region has the DNA TGCGCCAGCAGCCAAGGGGTCTTCCATTATCAAGATACGCAGTATTTT. V is TRBV7-9 and J is TRBJ2-3; tentative D call: TRBD1 (5 bases). Germline V lookup: CDR1 SEHNR, CDR2 FQNEAQ (reference sequence). The CDR3 is 16 amino acids.

This clonotype was seen ten or more times. The rearrangement uses TRBV3-1 and TRBJ2-3; TRBD2 is a possible D gene (6 bases). Germline CDR1 LGHDT, CDR2 YNNKEL (reference sequence). The CDR3 totals 11 residues. With 4 bases removed from V and 10 bases from J, the gap between germline ends came to 9 bases. Here the CDR3 reads CASSLGSAQYF. The CDR3 DNA follows: TGTGCCAGCAGCCTCGGGAGTGCGCAGTATTTT.

V usage is TRBV20-1 and J usage is TRBJ2-1; TRBD2 aligns across 10 bases. J gave up 6 bases and V 6 bases, and 11 bases lay outside the gene matches. Germline loops: CDR1 DFQATT, CDR2 SNEGSKA (reference sequence). This CDR3 has 15 residues. CDR3 amino acids: CSAPGLAGVGNEQFF. The DNA of the CDR3 is TGCAGTGCGCCGGGGCTAGCGGGAGTCGGCAATGAGCAGTTCTTC.

This clonotype came up many times. The V gene is TRBV29-1, the J gene TRBJ2-2; TRBD1 agrees at 8 bases. The CDR3 covers 13 residues. Per the germline V gene, CDR1 is SQVTM and CDR2 is ANQGSEA. With 2 bases clipped from V and 7 bases from J, the junction kept 3 bases outside the gene matches. CDR3 amino acids: CSVEIQGVGELFF. CDR3 nucleotide sequence: TGCAGCGTTGAAATACAGGGGGTCGGGGAGCTGTTTTTT.

This chain uses TRBV14 with TRBJ2-7; no firm D call. This CDR3 is 13 amino acids long. The germline gives CDR1 SGHDN, CDR2 FVKESK. Trimming pared 1 base from V and 5 bases from J, leaving 9 bases between. CDR3 coding DNA: TGTGCCAGCAGCCAAGTTTATGGGGACGAGCAGTACTTC. As protein: CASSQVYGDEQYF.

Comments on this clonotype: This likely stems from a read error, as it lies one base from a far larger clone. V gene TRBV27 combines with J gene TRBJ2-1; D perhaps matches TRBD1 (7 bases). V gave up 3 bases and J gave up 7 bases, with 19 bases separating them. This CDR3 comprises 16 residues. Germline-derived CDR1 and CDR2 are MNHEY and SMNVEV (reference sequence). The CDR3 DNA is TGTGCCAGCAGTTTCGGGGTCTTTTCAGGGGGGAATGAGCAGTTCTTC. Amino acid sequence: CASSFGVFSGGNEQFF.